These 28 T cell receptor beta chains share one sample of origin, sequenced in a study of T cell clones after liver transplantation (dated by TCRdb to between 2018 and 2021). Libraries were made using the immunoSEQ multiplex PCR assay. Imported from immuneACCESS, the table was reduced by TCRdb to in-frame sequences with V and J called. These copies leave out some clones; in studies compared against another copy, an unresolved V gene accounts for under half, and the cause of the remainder is not known. This sample has around 110,000 clones in its table, and about nine tenths of those were observed once. The biggest ten clones account for about 0.8% of the sample. The sample here was CD4+ T cells from blood, taken 12 months after liver transplant. The receptors derive from a human patient who received a liver transplant. Because of the transplant, the T cells may be the graft donor's rather than the patient's own.

The chain uses TRBV7-6 and TRBJ2-7; 8 nucleotides align to TRBD1. J was trimmed by 2 bases and V by 6 bases; bases with no gene match: 9. Germline V gene lookup returns CDR1 SGHVS and CDR2 FNYEAQ. This CDR3 spans 15 amino acids. CDR3 in amino acids: CASSHKGRGPYEQYF. DNA for the CDR3: TGTGCCAGCAGTCACAAGGGCAGGGGGCCCTACGAGCAGTACTTC.

CDR3 nucleotides: TGCGCCAGCAGTGTACTAGCGGGAGAGGGAGCTGAGCAGTTCTTC. Translating it yields CASSVLAGEGAEQFF. V and J are TRBV10-2 and TRBJ2-1, with TRBD2 identical over 11 bases. Germline CDR1 reads WSHSY; CDR2 reads SAAADI. The CDR3 loop spans 15 amino acids. J was trimmed by 9 bases and V by 4 bases; bases with no gene match: 8.

The rearrangement links TRBV2 to TRBJ1-1; 8 positions agree with TRBD1. CDR1 and CDR2 (germline): SNHLY, FYNNEI. Trimming removed 7 bases from V and 2 bases from J; junction bases left unmatched: 6. This CDR3 spans 14 amino acids. CDR3 amino acids: CASTLDRGNTEAFF. CDR3 nucleotide sequence: TGTGCCAGCACCCTCGACAGGGGTAACACTGAAGCTTTCTTT.

This clone was found once. This chain uses TRBV5-4 with TRBJ2-4; 8 nucleotides match TRBD1. CDR1 is SGHNT, CDR2 YYREEE, per germline (reference sequence). After removal of 0 bases from V and 1 base from J, the junction contained 6 bases not matched to a gene. CDR3 length: 17 amino acids. The CDR3 DNA follows: TGTGCCAGCAGCTTGGCCCGCGACAGGGGTGCCAAAAACATTCAGTACTTC. Encoded protein: CASSLARDRGAKNIQYF.

This sequence joins TRBV7-2 and TRBJ2-7, with unresolved D. CDR3 length: 14 amino acids. Looked up from germline, CDR1 is SGHTA and CDR2 is FQGNSA. Trimming removed 1 base from V and 3 bases from J, with 10 bases in between. The CDR3 DNA sequence: TGTGCCAGCAGCTTAGGTGGGGTTATCTACGAGCAGTACTTC. Its protein is CASSLGGVIYEQYF.

V is TRBV5-6 and J is TRBJ2-7, with TRBD2 identical over 10 bases. The CDR3 runs to 14 residues. Germline values: CDR1 SGHDT, CDR2 YYEEEE. J lost 7 bases, V lost 4 bases, and 8 bases had no gene match. CDR3 nucleotides: TGTGCCAGCAGCCGCCTCCTAGCGGGAGCTGAGCAGTACTTC. Its protein product is CASSRLLAGAEQYF.

V usage is TRBV12-2 and J usage is TRBJ2-1; TRBD2, the table's D call, was not compared with the DNA. TRBV12-2 is designated a pseudogene. The CDR3 consists of 14 residues. The CDR3 bases are TGTGCCACATCAGCGGGCATCTCCTACAATGAGCAGTTCTTC. Protein product: CATSAGISYNEQFF.

This chain joins TRBV10-1 and TRBJ2-1; D uncertain. This CDR3 is 15 amino acids long. CDR1 is WNHNN and CDR2 is SYGVQD in the germline V gene (reference sequence). V gave up 1 base and J gave up 2 bases, with 9 bases separating them. As DNA, the CDR3 is TGCGCCAGCAGTGAGTGGGAAGCCGCCTACAATGAGCAGTTCTTC. Protein: CASSEWEAAYNEQFF.

This clone has a single count. This chain connects TRBV9 to TRBJ2-5; 7 bases agree with TRBD2. The CDR3 runs to 14 residues. Per germline, CDR1 SGDLS and CDR2 YYNGEE. V shed 0 bases and J 4 bases; nucleotides not matched to a gene: 3. The CDR3: CASSVAGGIETQYF. The CDR3 nucleotides are TGTGCCAGCAGCGTAGCGGGAGGTATAGAGACCCAGTACTTC.

The chain couples TRBV7-2 to TRBJ2-1; possible D gene TRBD1, 6 bases. Germline CDR1 and CDR2: SGHTA and FQGNSA. The CDR3 extends over 16 amino acids. Trimming took off 1 base at V and 1 base at J, with 11 bases between the two ends. The CDR3 region is CASSLVGQPSYNEQFF. The CDR3 DNA reads TGTGCCAGCAGCTTAGTGGGACAACCTTCCTACAATGAGCAGTTCTTC.

A single count supports this clone. This chain uses TRBV19 with TRBJ2-3, with TRBD2 matching over 11 bases. The CDR3 contains 15 residues. Germline values: CDR1 LNHDA, CDR2 SQIVND (reference sequence). J lost 9 bases, V lost 0 bases, and 5 bases had no gene match. CDR3 protein: CASSIEGTSGTTQYF. Here the CDR3 DNA reads TGTGCCAGTAGTATAGAGGGGACTAGCGGCACGACGCAGTATTTT.

This chain links TRBV6-5 with TRBJ1-2; D is perhaps TRBD1 (6 bases). The CDR3 has 12 amino acids. Trimming pared 6 bases from V and 8 bases from J, leaving 13 bases between. Germline assignment: CDR1 MNHEY and CDR2 SVGAGI. CDR3: CASSGGPGGYTF. In DNA, the CDR3 is TGTGCCAGCAGCGGGGGGCCTGGGGGCTACACCTTC.

The V call is TRBV5-1, the J call TRBJ2-1; TRBD2 aligns across 12 bases. The CDR3 spans 16 residues. The V gene's germline CDR1 is SGHRS and CDR2 YFSETQ. Unmatched junction bases numbered 1, after V lost 3 bases and J lost 0 bases. The CDR3 protein is CASSSGLAGSYNEQFF. CDR3 nucleotide sequence: TGCGCCAGCAGCTCGGGACTAGCGGGCTCCTACAATGAGCAGTTCTTC.

The genes are TRBV6-4 and TRBJ2-2; 12 nucleotides align to TRBD1. This CDR3 region has 15 residues. V was pared by 5 bases and J by 6 bases, with 4 bases of the junction left unmatched. Germline CDR1 reads MRHNA; CDR2 reads SNTAGT. The CDR3 nucleotides read TGTGCCAGCAGTCCCGGGACAGGGGGCTCCGGGGAGCTGTTTTTT. It encodes CASSPGTGGSGELFF.

This chain uses TRBV6-5 with TRBJ2-7, with 10 bases fitting TRBD2. The V and J ends lost 8 bases and 7 bases, in that order; junction bases with no gene match: 5. The CDR3 is 12 amino acids. Per the germline V gene, CDR1 is MNHEY and CDR2 is SVGAGI. CDR3 DNA: TGTGCCAGCGGTGGAGCGGGGGGGGAGCAGTACTTC. This codes for CASGGAGGEQYF.

The chain employs TRBV7-8 and TRBJ2-7, with TRBD2 identical over 11 bases. The junction had 21 bases not matched to a gene; V was cut back by 5 bases and J by 9 bases. CDR1 is SGHVS and CDR2 is FQNEAQ in the germline V gene. The CDR3 is made up of 18 amino acids. CDR3 region: CASSQTGTATSGIFGQYF. The DNA of the CDR3 is TGTGCCAGCAGCCAAACCGGGACGGCGACTAGCGGGATCTTCGGGCAGTACTTC.

To note about this clone: This CDR3 is also generated by other DNA sequences in the sample. The chain recombines TRBV5-1 with TRBJ2-3; 12 positions match TRBD2. Germline CDR1 SGHRS, CDR2 YFSETQ. The CDR3 sequence is 16 residues long. J lost 1 base, V lost 0 bases, and 0 bases had no gene match. The DNA for the CDR3 is TGCGCCAGCAGCTTGGGACTAGCGGGGGGCACAGATACGCAGTATTTT. This codes for CASSLGLAGGTDTQYF.

This clone was seen a handful of times. The genes are TRBV16 and TRBJ2-7; 8 bases are shared with TRBD1. This CDR3 region has 15 residues. CDR1 and CDR2 from the germline V gene are KGHSY and FQNENV. The J segment lost 2 bases and the V segment lost 1 base, leaving 4 bases of the junction unmatched. For the CDR3, the DNA is TGTGCCAGCAGCCAATGGGCAGGGGGCGCCTACGAGCAGTACTTC. It yields the protein CASSQWAGGAYEQYF.

The chain is built from TRBV6-5 and TRBJ2-2; TRBD1 matches at 7 bases. Germline V gene lookup returns CDR1 MNHEY and CDR2 SVGAGI. This CDR3 region has 15 residues. V lost 7 bases to trimming and J lost 1 base; unmatched junction nucleotides: 6. In DNA form, the CDR3 reads TGTGCCAGCACCTCGACAGGGTGGAACACCGGGGAGCTGTTTTTT. This sequence encodes CASTSTGWNTGELFF.

The V gene is TRBV7-9, the J gene TRBJ2-7; 7 bases map to TRBD1. The junction had 7 bases not matched to a gene; V was cut back by 5 bases and J by 9 bases. This CDR3 comprises 12 residues. Germline assignment: CDR1 SEHNR and CDR2 FQNEAQ (reference sequence). The CDR3 nucleotides are TGTGCCAGCAGCGGAACAGGGGAAAGGCAGTACTTC. Its protein product is CASSGTGERQYF.

This chain connects TRBV11-3 to TRBJ2-3, with D tentatively TRBD1 (6 bases). From germline, CDR1 is SGHNT and CDR2 YENEEA. Trimming cost V 5 bases and J 3 bases, with 15 bases left between them. This CDR3 has 15 amino acids. CDR3 region: CASSLSLRGTDTQYF. CDR3 nucleotides: TGTGCCAGCAGCCTATCCCTGAGGGGGACAGATACGCAGTATTTT.

The chain is built from TRBV7-3 and TRBJ2-1; D is possibly TRBD1 (5 bases). The CDR3 has 15 residues. Germline CDR1 and CDR2: SGHTA and FQGTGA. Trimming left V 5 bases short and J 1 base short, with 12 bases between. CDR3 in amino acids: CASSPDTTSYNEQFF. CDR3 DNA sequence: TGTGCCAGCAGCCCGGACACTACTTCCTACAATGAGCAGTTCTTC.

The chain has TRBV10-2 and TRBJ2-7; 8 bases are shared with TRBD1. There are 17 residues in the CDR3. J gave up 2 bases and V 4 bases, and 13 bases lay outside the gene matches. Germline V lookup: CDR1 WSHSY, CDR2 SAAADI. The DNA of the CDR3 is TGCGCCAGCAGTGGTTTGCAGGGGGCGCTGAATGCCTACGAGCAGTACTTC. It codes for CASSGLQGALNAYEQYF.

The rearrangement uses TRBV5-1 and TRBJ2-5, with 12 bases identical to TRBD2. Germline V gene sequence: CDR1 SGHRS, CDR2 YFSETQ. V lost 7 bases and J lost 2; bases outside the gene matches: 0. The length of the CDR3 is 13 residues. The chain's CDR3 is CASGLAGQETQYF. The CDR3 region has the DNA TGCGCCAGCGGACTAGCGGGACAAGAGACCCAGTACTTC. Full variable domain (remainder filled in from reference TRBV5-1 and TRBJ2-5): KAGVTQTPRYLIKTRGQQVTLSCSPISGHRSVSWYQQTPGQGLQFLFEYFSETQRNKGNFPGRFSGRQFSNSRSEMNVSTLELGDSALYLCASGLAGQETQYFGPGTRLLVL.

The chain links TRBV6-6 to TRBJ1-3, with 8 bases aligning to TRBD1. This CDR3 is built from 16 residues. Looked up from germline, CDR1 is MNHNY and CDR2 is SVGAGI (reference sequence). Trimming removed 7 bases from V and 4 bases from J; junction bases left unmatched: 12. CDR3 DNA: TGTGCCAGCACCACCCGACAGGGGTGGGAGGGAAACACCATATATTTT. This translates into CASTTRQGWEGNTIYF.

The V gene is TRBV19, the J gene TRBJ1-2, with 10 bases aligning to TRBD1. CDR1 is LNHDA, CDR2 SQIVND, per germline (reference sequence). This CDR3 is built from 16 residues. V lost 7 bases, J lost 8 bases, and 16 bases stayed unmatched. CDR3 region: CASTSSPRTGGLGYTF. As DNA, the CDR3 is TGTGCCAGTACCTCAAGCCCCCGGACAGGGGGACTCGGCTACACCTTC.

The chain employs TRBV5-6 and TRBJ1-6; D might be TRBD1 (6 bases). The V gene's germline CDR1 is SGHDT and CDR2 YYEEEE. V shed 0 bases and J shed 7 bases, with 8 bases lying between them. This CDR3 spans 14 amino acids. Written as DNA, the CDR3 is TGTGCCAGCAGCTTGGACAGGGCCAATTCACCCCTCCACTTT. It yields the protein CASSLDRANSPLHF.

This chain links TRBV4-3 with TRBJ2-1; D tentatively reads TRBD1 or TRBD2 (5 bases each). The CDR3 spans 13 residues. Germline CDR1 and CDR2: LGHNA and YSLEER. V dropped 0 bases and J dropped 9 bases, with 9 bases sitting between them. DNA for the CDR3: TGCGCCAGCAGCCAAGAGGGACCGGTTGAGCAGTTCTTC. Translating it yields CASSQEGPVEQFF.